These 21 T cell receptor beta chains share one sample of origin, sequenced in a study of identical twins. TCRdb itself ran the 5' RACE reads through MiXCR, one entry per CDR3 protein. Counted here are more than 600,000 distinct CDR3 sequences, around a sixth occurring once; the ten biggest clones make up over 10%. This sample also belongs to another study, concerning T cells expressing NK-cell markers.

Sample: PBMCs. The receptor set was obtained from a woman aged 18-29 years in good health.

V gene TRBV11-2 combines with J gene TRBJ2-6; TRBD2 is a possible D gene (6 bases). Germline CDR1 is SGHAT and CDR2 is FQNNGV. This CDR3 spans 15 amino acids. V was clipped by 8 bases and J by 1 base, with 12 bases between them. CDR3 nucleotides: TGTGCCAGCGCCTCCGGGGGTTCTGGGGCCAACGTCCTGACTTTC. Amino acids: CASASGGSGANVLTF.

The J gene is TRBJ1-4, the V gene TRBV7-6; D is unresolved. Trimming took off 7 bases at V and 1 base at J, with 13 bases between the two ends. Germline V gives CDR1 SGHVS, CDR2 FNYEAQ. This CDR3 has 15 residues. The CDR3, as DNA: TGTGCCAGCACCGGAGGTTCGGGAACTAATGAAAAACTGTTTTTT. Translating it yields CASTGGSGTNEKLFF.

This clonotype has a count of ten or more. The V call is TRBV5-1, the J call TRBJ2-7; 7 bases fit TRBD1. V shed 3 bases, J shed 2 bases, and the junction held 8 bases outside the gene matches. CDR1 SGHRS and CDR2 YFSETQ come from the germline V gene. CDR3 length: 15 amino acids. The CDR3 loop reads CASSYDPGGTYEQYF. CDR3 nucleotide sequence: TGCGCCAGCAGCTACGACCCAGGGGGAACCTACGAGCAGTACTTC.

This clonotype is a singleton in its sample. The CDR3 is CASRTTQGTYYGYTF. The CDR3 region has the DNA TGTGCCAGTCGTACCACCCAGGGGACCTACTATGGCTACACCTTC. The chain carries TRBV19 and TRBJ1-2; possible D gene TRBD1, 6 bases. Deletions cut 8 bases from V and 3 bases from J, with 19 bases between. CDR1 and CDR2 (germline): LNHDA, SQIVND (reference sequence). CDR3 size: 15 residues.

This clonotype came up many times. J is TRBJ2-2 and V is TRBV7-2; D may be TRBD2 (5 bases). The germline CDR1 and CDR2 sequences are SGHTA and FQGNSA. The CDR3 sequence is 13 residues long. V was shortened by 2 bases and J by 8 bases, with 9 bases between the two germline ends. CDR3 in amino acids: CASSLPRVGELFF. CDR3 DNA: TGTGCCAGCAGCTTACCGAGGGTTGGGGAGCTGTTTTTT.

The CDR3 is CATSPGSRTDTQYF. The CDR3 DNA reads as TGCGCCACCTCACCCGGGAGCCGCACAGATACGCAGTATTTT. The rearrangement links TRBV5-1 to TRBJ2-3, with a weak D call TRBD2 (6 bases). Between the trimmed V and J ends, which lost 9 bases and 1 base, there was a span of 15 bases. There are 14 residues in the CDR3. The germline gives CDR1 SGHRS, CDR2 YFSETQ. Full variable domain (remainder filled in from reference TRBV5-1 and TRBJ2-3): KAGVTQTPRYLIKTRGQQVTLSCSPISGHRSVSWYQQTPGQGLQFLFEYFSETQRNKGNFPGRFSGRQFSNSRSEMNVSTLELGDSALYLCATSPGSRTDTQYFGPGTRLTVL.

This clonotype was observed at least ten times. The chain uses TRBV12-3 or TRBV12-4 and TRBJ2-5; D uncertain. The germline V and J ends were trimmed by 6 bases and 4 bases, with 9 bases remaining between them. The CDR3 has 12 residues. CDR3 residues: CASSPVGETQYF. Here the CDR3 DNA reads TGTGCCAGCAGCCCCGTTGGAGAGACCCAGTACTTC.

The chain joins TRBV7-9 to TRBJ2-1, with D unclear. V lost 5 bases and J 9 bases, leaving 11 bases between the germline ends. This CDR3 region has 12 residues. Germline CDR1 SEHNR, CDR2 FQNEAQ (reference sequence). CDR3 DNA: TGTGCCAGCAGCCTAGGCGGTTTTGAGCAGTTCTTC. Protein product: CASSLGGFEQFF.

The CDR3 is CSAGQSIAKNIQYF. The CDR3, as DNA: TGCAGTGCCGGACAGTCGATAGCCAAAAACATTCAGTACTTC. This chain links TRBV20-1 with TRBJ2-4; possible D gene TRBD1, 6 bases. In germline, CDR1 is DFQATT, CDR2 SNEGSKA (reference sequence). The CDR3 has 14 amino acids. The V end lost 6 bases, the J end lost 0 bases, and 12 bases lay between the germline ends.

This chain connects TRBV29-1 to TRBJ2-1; no definite D call. V was clipped by 7 bases and J by 2 bases, with 12 bases between them. The CDR3 has 13 amino acids. CDR1 is SQVTM and CDR2 is ANQGSEA in the germline V gene. CDR3 in amino acids: CSATTSAYNEQFF. DNA of the CDR3: TGCAGCGCGACCACCTCGGCCTACAATGAGCAGTTCTTC.

This clonotype came up a few times. V is TRBV19 and J is TRBJ2-7; tentatively, D is TRBD2 (6 bases). In germline, CDR1 is LNHDA, CDR2 SQIVND (reference sequence). Trimming left V 3 bases short and J 5 bases short, with 17 bases between. This CDR3 contains 15 residues. The DNA for the CDR3 is TGTGCCAGTAGTATTGGGGCGGCGGGACGCGACGAGCAGTACTTC. It is translated as CASSIGAAGRDEQYF.

The rearrangement links TRBV3-1 to TRBJ2-7; D gene ambiguous. V dropped 4 bases and J dropped 6 bases, with 13 bases sitting between them. In germline, CDR1 is LGHDT, CDR2 YNNKEL (reference sequence). The CDR3 has 13 residues. CDR3 amino acids: CASSPENRLEQYF. The CDR3 nucleotides read TGTGCCAGCAGCCCAGAGAATCGGCTCGAGCAGTACTTC.

This clonotype was observed a handful of times. The chain uses TRBV11-2 and TRBJ1-2; 9 bases align to TRBD1. CDR1 is SGHAT and CDR2 is FQNNGV in the germline V gene. The length of the CDR3 is 17 residues. V lost 0 bases and J lost 4; bases outside the gene matches: 9. The CDR3 region has the DNA TGTGCCAGCAGCTTAGACGGGACAGGGATTACAGGCTATGGCTACACCTTC. Its translation is CASSLDGTGITGYGYTF.

This clonotype was seen more than once but under ten times. The chain recombines TRBV20-1 with TRBJ2-3; TRBD2 agrees at 14 bases. Trimming at V came to 6 bases and at J to 7 bases, leaving 6 bases not matched to a gene. CDR1 is DFQATT, CDR2 SNEGSKA, per germline (reference sequence). The CDR3 extends over 14 amino acids. Here the CDR3 DNA reads TGCAGTGCGAGCGGGACTAGCGGGAGATATACGCAGTATTTT. Encoded protein: CSASGTSGRYTQYF.

The chain links TRBV21-1 to TRBJ2-5; the table's D call, TRBD1, has no DNA check behind it. TRBV21-1 represents a pseudogene. CDR3 length: 14 amino acids. The CDR3 protein is CASSNRDTQETQYF. The CDR3 DNA follows: TGTGCCAGCAGCAATCGGGACACCCAAGAGACCCAGTACTTC.

V gene TRBV11-2 combines with J gene TRBJ2-1; 8 bases are shared with TRBD2. The junction had 12 bases not matched to a gene; V was cut back by 5 bases and J by 0 bases. Germline lookup yields CDR1 SGHAT and CDR2 FQNNGV. The CDR3 has 18 amino acids. Here the CDR3 reads CASSLPRGGISSYNEQFF. CDR3 sequence (DNA): TGTGCCAGCAGCCTCCCCCGGGGGGGGATTAGCTCCTACAATGAGCAGTTCTTC.

The rearrangement uses TRBV3-1 and TRBJ2-7; 9 nucleotides match TRBD2. The CDR3 length is 14 residues. V was clipped by 3 bases and J by 4 bases; unmatched bases: 4. Germline V gives CDR1 LGHDT, CDR2 YNNKEL (reference sequence). The CDR3 DNA is TGTGCCAGCAGCCAGAGCGCGGGAGGGTACGAGCAGTACTTC. Amino acids: CASSQSAGGYEQYF.

This clonotype occurred a few times. V is TRBV6-1 and J is TRBJ2-7, with a weak D call TRBD2 (5 bases). Deletions cut 6 bases from V and 6 bases from J, with 21 bases between. This CDR3 has 15 residues. Germline assignment: CDR1 MNHNS and CDR2 SASEGT. The CDR3: CASSRTGNRGTEQYF. In DNA form, the CDR3 reads TGTGCCAGCAGCCGGACCGGGAATCGGGGAACCGAGCAGTACTTC.

The V call is TRBV7-2, the J call TRBJ2-4; D ambiguous. The CDR3 totals 12 residues. The V and J ends lost 3 bases and 8 bases respectively, with 8 bases between them. Germline CDR1 is SGHTA and CDR2 is FQGNSA. CDR3 sequence (DNA): TGTGCCAGCAGCTTGGTGTGGGACATTCAGTACTTC. Amino acid sequence: CASSLVWDIQYF.

This clonotype turned up a few times. The chain carries TRBV6-2 or TRBV6-3 and TRBJ2-1; D is perhaps TRBD1 or TRBD2 (6 bases each). Trimming pared 5 bases from V and 14 bases from J, leaving 13 bases between. The CDR3 length is 11 residues. Germline V gene sequence: CDR1 MNHEY, CDR2 SVGEGT. In DNA, the CDR3 is TGTGCCAGCAGTCATAGGGGGGCTGAGTTCTTC. Protein sequence: CASSHRGAEFF.

J is TRBJ2-5 and V is TRBV20-1; D not resolved. Between the trimmed V and J ends, which lost 4 bases and 1 base, there was a span of 7 bases. CDR3 size: 12 residues. The germline CDR1 and CDR2 sequences are DFQATT and SNEGSKA (reference sequence). The CDR3 bases are TGCAGTGCTAACCCGACCCAAGAGACCCAGTACTTC. It encodes CSANPTQETQYF.